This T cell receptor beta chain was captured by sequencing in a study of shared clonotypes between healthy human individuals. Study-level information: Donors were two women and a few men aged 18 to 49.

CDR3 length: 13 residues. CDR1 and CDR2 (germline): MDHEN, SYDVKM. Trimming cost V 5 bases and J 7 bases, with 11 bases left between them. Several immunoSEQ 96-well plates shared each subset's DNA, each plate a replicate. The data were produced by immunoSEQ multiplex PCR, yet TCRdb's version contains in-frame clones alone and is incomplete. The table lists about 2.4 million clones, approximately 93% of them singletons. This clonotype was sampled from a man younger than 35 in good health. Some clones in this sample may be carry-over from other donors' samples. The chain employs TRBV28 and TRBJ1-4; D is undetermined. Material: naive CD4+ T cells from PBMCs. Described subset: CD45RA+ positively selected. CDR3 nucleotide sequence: TGTGCCAGCAGTAACCGACCCGTTGAAAAACTGTTTTTT. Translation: CASSNRPVEKLFF.